Listed below are T cell receptor beta chains from one sample, sequenced in a study of blood T cell repertoires in COVID-19. The table came from immunoSEQ multiplex PCR; TCRdb's copy has only in-frame clones and leaves some out. The repertoire includes around 230,000 clones, about 79% of them detected once, and 2% to 2.5% sits in the top ten. The sample was peripheral blood. The receptors here all came from a man aged 35 to 55 who had recovered from COVID-19. Both conserved end residues are part of each CDR3.

>TRBJ2-5|TRBV5-4
CASSGSDGEETQYF
>TRBJ1-1|TRBV5-1
CASSPPQGVTTEAFF
>TRBJ2-1|TRBV6-1
CASSEEVGGAIYNEQFF
>TRBJ2-7|TRBV5-8
CASIKRASGFYEQYF
>TRBJ1-6|TRBV7-9
CASSSAGQQLHF
>TRBJ1-1|TRBV27
CASSSYRATGDTEAFF
>TRBJ2-7|TRBV6-5
CASSTGRGLEQYF
>TRBJ1-1|TRBV20-1
CSASVSDTEAFF
>TRBJ1-2|TRBV19
CASSPDREKSGYTF
>TRBJ1-1|TRBV30
CAWRKGVGFLAEAFF
>TRBJ1-1|TRBV2
CASRATGSTEAFF
>TRBJ2-2|TRBV10-1
CASSEGTLGTGELFF
>TRBJ2-3|TRBV10-1
CASSEGASGVTDTQYF
>TRBJ1-1|TRBV6-5
CASSSPDRGQAFF
>TRBJ1-1|TRBV27
CASSSTSSTGAAFF
>TRBJ2-2|TRBV7-2
CASSLFASGINTGELFF
>TRBJ2-2|TRBV10-3
CAISEFQSGELFF
>TRBJ1-2|TRBV5-6
CASSLGADNYGYTF
>TRBJ1-2|TRBV4-1
CASSKGGQTYGYTF
>TRBJ2-7|TRBV30
CASSGGGSSYEQYF
>TRBJ2-7|TRBV11-2
CASRSDRGLGEQYF
>TRBJ2-2|TRBV5-4
CASSSGTGNTGELFF
>TRBJ1-1|TRBV7-2
CASSPRTGMNTEAFF
>TRBJ1-2|TRBV5-1
CASSFTLAGGYTF